This T cell receptor (beta chain) was recorded in a study of molecular identifiers for immune sequencing clone quantification. The sample holds many counts of this clonotype. Germline CDR1 reads PRHDT; CDR2 reads FYEKMQ (reference sequence). J lost 7 bases, V lost 5 bases, and 10 bases had no gene match. CDR3 length: 15 residues. Each CDR3 protein is one row after TCRdb ran MiXCR on the PCR reads. The table lists some 97,000 distinct CDR3 sequences, about 24% of them singletons, with about 0.99% in the top ten. The chain uses TRBV13 and TRBJ2-2; 7 positions agree with TRBD2. This clonotype originated in a human donor in good health. Some libraries in this study had Jurkat cell RNA spiked in. Sequences were obtained from naive CD8+ T cells from blood, with Jurkat cell RNA spiked in. Subset meaning: FACS-sorted CD8+CD4-CCR7+CD45RA+ naive T cells. For the CDR3, the DNA is TGTGCCAGCAGCGTTGCCGGGAGGATGATCGGGGAGCTGTTTTTT. It yields the protein CASSVAGRMIGELFF.